The 32 T cell receptor beta chains below come from one sample, sequenced in a study of vaccination and CD4 T cells after COVID-19. Oncomine TCR Beta short-read sequencing was applied to DNA from cultured CD4+ T cells. TCRdb reanalysed the PCR reads using MiXCR and keeps one entry per CDR3 protein. Among approximately 11,000 distinct CDR3 sequences listed, around 40% were seen once. Their target antigens are unknown. Treatment: roughly 10-day PBMC culture with coronavirus spike peptide pools or control peptides (ViraFEST assay). The source material was CD4+ T cells from blood, cultured in vitro. These receptors were collected from a human donor who had recovered from COVID-19.

This clonotype was counted a few times. This chain joins TRBV5-4 and TRBJ2-7; D is unclear. The CDR3 extends over 13 amino acids. Trimming shortened V by 4 bases and J by 5 bases, and 13 bases separated the two germline ends. Germline assignment: CDR1 SGHNT and CDR2 YYREEE (reference sequence). CDR3 nucleotide sequence: TGTGCCAGCAGCAAAATTGGTTACCACGAGCAGTACTTC. Protein sequence: CASSKIGYHEQYF.

In its sample, this clonotype was seen a few times. V and J are TRBV6-5 and TRBJ1-2, with D perhaps TRBD1 (5 bases). This CDR3 region has 14 residues. The V end lost 2 bases, the J end lost 2 bases, and 9 bases lay between the germline ends. Germline assignment: CDR1 MNHEY and CDR2 SVGAGI. In DNA, the CDR3 is TGTGCCAGCAGTTACGACCAGGGCAACTATGGCTACACCTTC. Amino acid sequence: CASSYDQGNYGYTF.

This clonotype has more than one count but fewer than ten. The chain recombines TRBV2 with TRBJ2-2; the D gene is possibly TRBD2 (6 bases). V was shortened by 7 bases and J by 7 bases, with 13 bases between the two germline ends. The CDR3 consists of 13 residues. CDR1 and CDR2 (germline): SNHLY, FYNNEI. In DNA, the CDR3 is TGTGCCAGCAACCGGGAGAGGGGCGGGGAGCTGTTTTTT. Encoded protein: CASNRERGGELFF.

CDR3 nucleotides: TGTGCCAGCAGGACAGGGGGTCTGGGAAACACCATATATTTT. Encoded protein: CASRTGGLGNTIYF. This sequence joins TRBV6-1 and TRBJ1-3, with TRBD1 matching 9 bases. There are 14 residues in the CDR3. V was clipped by 6 bases and J by 4 bases; unmatched bases: 4. CDR1 and CDR2 from the germline V gene are MNHNS and SASEGT.

This chain connects TRBV7-9 to TRBJ1-2, with a weak D call TRBD1 (6 bases). The CDR3 length is 15 residues. In germline, CDR1 is SEHNR, CDR2 FQNEAQ (reference sequence). V was pared by 3 bases and J by 5 bases, with 16 bases between. Written as DNA, the CDR3 is TGTGCCAGCAGCTTCCGGGACAAAGCAGGGTATGGCTACACCTTC. It encodes CASSFRDKAGYGYTF.

This clonotype appeared a few times. The chain joins TRBV6-4 to TRBJ2-3; 10 nucleotides match TRBD2. This CDR3 comprises 17 residues. J gave up 2 bases and V 6 bases, and 11 bases lay outside the gene matches. The germline V gene encodes CDR1 MRHNA and CDR2 SNTAGT. DNA for the CDR3: TGTGCCAGCAGGCGAAACTCCCTAGCGGGGGCCACAGATACGCAGTATTTT. It encodes CASRRNSLAGATDTQYF.

The chain has TRBV12-3 or TRBV12-4 and TRBJ2-5; unclear D gene. CDR3 length: 15 amino acids. Trimming stripped 5 bases from V and 6 bases from J, with 19 bases between. The CDR3 spells CASSGERAVLKTQYF. CDR3 in DNA: TGTGCCAGCAGTGGAGAGAGAGCCGTGCTGAAGACCCAGTACTTC.

This clonotype is medium-sized (0.01 to 0.1%) in the sample. The V and J genes are TRBV7-6 and TRBJ2-2, with 8 positions matching TRBD2. The V segment lost 5 bases and the J segment 9 bases; nucleotides outside the gene matches: 5. The V gene's germline CDR1 is SGHVS and CDR2 FNYEAQ. The CDR3 runs 13 residues. CDR3 in DNA: TGTGCCAGCAGCGCAGCGGGGGCACGGGAGCTGTTTTTT. Translation: CASSAAGARELFF. Full variable domain (remainder filled in from reference TRBV7-6 and TRBJ2-2): GAGVSQSPRYKVTKRGQDVALRCDPISGHVSLYWYRQALGQGPEFLTYFNYEAQQDKSGLPNDRFSAERPEGSISTLTIQRTEQRDSAMYRCASSAAGARELFFGEGSRLTVL.

The CDR3 protein is CASRLGALATETQYF. The DNA for the CDR3 is TGTGCCAGCCGATTAGGTGCGTTAGCAACGGAGACCCAGTACTTC. The V and J genes are TRBV7-8 and TRBJ2-5; D remains ambiguous. V shed 8 bases and J shed 5 bases, with 21 bases lying between them. Germline CDR1 reads SGHVS; CDR2 reads FQNEAQ. This CDR3 region has 15 residues.

This chain joins TRBV5-1 and TRBJ2-7, with TRBD1 matching 12 bases. Germline trimming cut 2 bases from V and 4 bases from J; bases unmatched to any gene: 4. CDR1 is SGHRS, CDR2 YFSETQ, per germline. The CDR3 loop spans 15 amino acids. The CDR3 here is CASSLPGQGAYEQYF. The CDR3 bases are TGCGCCAGCAGCTTACCGGGACAGGGGGCATACGAGCAGTACTTC.

The rearrangement joins TRBV10-2 to TRBJ2-2, with 13 bases that match TRBD2. Germline assignment: CDR1 WSHSY and CDR2 SAAADI. The CDR3 has 17 residues. V lost 6 bases, J lost 3 bases, and 7 bases stayed unmatched. CDR3 in amino acids: CASRLTSGGIDTGELFF. Here the CDR3 DNA reads TGCGCCAGCAGGCTGACTAGCGGGGGGATTGACACCGGGGAGCTGTTTTTT.

The chain carries TRBV7-9 and TRBJ2-7; 9 bases are a match to TRBD2. The CDR3 consists of 15 residues. In germline, CDR1 is SEHNR, CDR2 FQNEAQ (reference sequence). V lost 5 bases to trimming and J lost 5 bases; unmatched junction nucleotides: 10. The CDR3: CASSLRAGGGHEQYF. The DNA for the CDR3 is TGTGCCAGCAGCCTTAGAGCGGGGGGAGGTCACGAGCAGTACTTC.

The CDR3 spells CASSYSKGYEQYF. The CDR3 nucleotides read TGTGCCAGCAGTTACTCGAAGGGGTACGAGCAGTACTTC. The chain carries TRBV6-5 and TRBJ2-7, with D possibly TRBD1 on 5 matching bases. The V end lost 0 bases, the J end lost 4 bases, and 7 bases lay between the germline ends. In germline, CDR1 is MNHEY, CDR2 SVGAGI. The CDR3 is 13 residues long.

This clonotype was counted only a few times. The chain links TRBV6-5 to TRBJ2-7, with 7 nucleotides matching TRBD1. The CDR3 consists of 13 residues. With V trimmed by 1 base and J by 5 bases, 2 bases remained unmatched. Germline values: CDR1 MNHEY, CDR2 SVGAGI. This CDR3 reads CASSYYRGDEQYF. The CDR3 nucleotides read TGTGCCAGCAGTTACTACAGGGGAGACGAGCAGTACTTC.

The V call is TRBV6-1, the J call TRBJ1-5; 9 bases are a match to TRBD1. The ends lost 4 bases at V and 3 bases at J; junction bases unmatched: 7. The CDR3 loop spans 16 amino acids. From germline, CDR1 is MNHNS and CDR2 SASEGT. The CDR3 DNA sequence: TGTGCCAGCAGTGCAGAACAGGGGGCCCTCAATCAGCCCCAGCATTTT. It translates to CASSAEQGALNQPQHF.

The chain combines TRBV11-3 with TRBJ2-2; the D call may be TRBD1 or TRBD2 (6 bases each). The CDR3 consists of 15 residues. Trimming removed 1 base from V and 4 bases from J, with 10 bases in between. The germline V gene has CDR1 SGHNT and CDR2 YENEEA. CDR3 sequence reads: CASSLGGAGTGELFF. The CDR3 DNA sequence: TGTGCCAGCAGCTTAGGGGGGGCTGGCACCGGGGAGCTGTTTTTT.

In its sample, this clonotype was seen a few times. The chain is built from TRBV19 and TRBJ1-1; D gene ambiguous. CDR3 length equals 11 residues. CDR1 is LNHDA, CDR2 SQIVND, per germline (reference sequence). The germline V and J ends were trimmed by 8 bases and 0 bases, with 4 bases remaining between them. The CDR3 spells CASSLNTEAFF. The CDR3 DNA sequence: TGTGCCAGTTCTTTGAACACTGAAGCTTTCTTT.

V and J are TRBV6-2 or TRBV6-3 and TRBJ1-5, with D possibly TRBD1 on 5 matching bases. Germline values: CDR1 MNHEY, CDR2 SVGEGT. Trimming cost V 2 bases and J 2 bases, with 10 bases left between them. This CDR3 is 15 amino acids long. The DNA for the CDR3 is TGTGCCAGCAGTTACATAACAGGCGGCAATCAGCCCCAGCATTTT. The encoded protein is CASSYITGGNQPQHF.

CDR3 coding DNA: TGTGCCAGCAGTTTAAAGGACTCCTACGAGCAGTACTTC. Protein product: CASSLKDSYEQYF. The rearrangement uses TRBV12-3 or TRBV12-4 and TRBJ2-7; D is undetermined. This CDR3 region has 13 residues. V dropped 2 bases and J dropped 0 bases, with 5 bases sitting between them.

This sequence joins TRBV6-1 and TRBJ1-1, with 8 bases lining up with TRBD1. After removal of 7 bases from V and 6 bases from J, the junction contained 10 bases not matched to a gene. CDR3 length equals 14 residues. Germline V gene data show CDR1 as MNHNS and CDR2 as SASEGT. CDR3 bases: TGTGCCAGCACTAGGACAGGGACAGCCTCTGAAGCTTTCTTT. Amino acids: CASTRTGTASEAFF.

The V and J genes are TRBV7-9 and TRBJ2-3; TRBD1 is a possible D gene (6 bases). The V gene lost 4 bases and the J gene lost 0 bases, with 20 bases spanning the gap. Per germline, CDR1 SEHNR and CDR2 FQNEAQ (reference sequence). CDR3 length equals 18 residues. CDR3 DNA: TGTGCCAGCAGCTCCACCCGGCAGGGGCGAACTAGCACAGATACGCAGTATTTT. Its translation: CASSSTRQGRTSTDTQYF.

The J gene is TRBJ1-1, the V gene TRBV6-1; 7 nucleotides match TRBD1. This CDR3 has 14 residues. Germline CDR1 MNHNS, CDR2 SASEGT. Trimming took 6 bases from V and 7 from J; bases not matched to a gene: 11. CDR3 region: CASSQDRDSGEAFF. The CDR3 DNA is TGTGCCAGCAGCCAAGACAGGGATTCAGGTGAAGCTTTCTTT.

The gene calls are TRBV7-9 and TRBJ2-2, with D unresolved. Germline CDR1 and CDR2: SEHNR and FQNEAQ (reference sequence). There are 13 residues in the CDR3. Trimming cost V 4 bases and J 6 bases, with 9 bases left between them. The CDR3: CASSSYMAGELFF. The CDR3 DNA sequence: TGTGCCAGCAGCTCCTATATGGCCGGGGAGCTGTTTTTT.

As concerns this clonotype: The junction shows a germline mismatch at one end, possibly a read error. V gene TRBV18 combines with J gene TRBJ2-7; either TRBD1 or TRBD2 may supply D (9 bases each). CDR1 is KGHSH and CDR2 is LQKENI in the germline V gene. There are 17 residues in the CDR3. In DNA form, the CDR3 reads TGTGCCAGCTCACGGGACAGGGTTAGCGGGAGCTCCCACGAGCAGTACTTC. Translation gives CASSRDRVSGSSHEQYF. Complete variable domain (other parts from reference TRBV18 and TRBJ2-7): NAGVMQNPRHLVRRRGQEARLRCSPMKGHSHVYWYRQLPEEGLKFMVYLQKENIIDESGMPKERFSAEFPKEGPSILRIQQVVRGDSAAYFCASSRDRVSGSSHEQYFGPGTRLTVT.

This clonotype has only one observation. The V gene is TRBV6-5, the J gene TRBJ2-1, with D perhaps matching TRBD2 (5 bases). CDR1 and CDR2 from the germline V gene are MNHEY and SVGAGI. The CDR3 runs to 19 residues. The V end was cut by 3 bases, the J end by 0 bases, with 21 bases between. CDR3 sequence (DNA): TGTGCCAGCAGTTATCGCGCAGCGGCCCTTAAGAGCTCCTACAATGAGCAGTTCTTC. Protein product: CASSYRAAALKSSYNEQFF.

This rearrangement joins TRBV4-3 to TRBJ2-3; D gene ambiguous. Trimming pared 0 bases from V and 3 bases from J, leaving 16 bases between. The V gene's germline CDR1 is LGHNA and CDR2 YSLEER. The CDR3 contains 17 residues. The CDR3 sequence is CASSQDPTPYATDTQYF. CDR3 nucleotides: TGCGCCAGCAGCCAAGATCCGACCCCATATGCAACAGATACGCAGTATTTT.

This rearrangement joins TRBV20-1 to TRBJ1-5; no definite D call. The CDR3 contains 12 residues. V shed 1 base and J shed 3 bases, with 4 bases lying between them. CDR1 is DFQATT and CDR2 is SNEGSKA in the germline V gene (reference sequence). The chain's CDR3 is CSARGDNQPQHF. In DNA form, the CDR3 reads TGCAGTGCTAGAGGGGACAATCAGCCCCAGCATTTT.

V usage is TRBV28 and J usage is TRBJ2-3; D gene uncertain. This CDR3 has 14 amino acids. Germline-derived CDR1 and CDR2 are MDHEN and SYDVKM. Trimming took off 3 bases at V and 6 bases at J, with 13 bases between the two ends. Written as DNA, the CDR3 is TGTGCCAGCAGTTTTAGTGCGACGTTGGATACGCAGTATTTT. Translated, it gives CASSFSATLDTQYF.

The rearrangement uses TRBV28 and TRBJ2-2, with 15 bases aligning to TRBD2. The CDR3 covers 20 residues. After removal of 5 bases from V and 1 base from J, the junction contained 11 bases not matched to a gene. Germline V CDR1 and CDR2: MDHEN, SYDVKM. The CDR3 is CASSRQGLAGGIKNTGELFF. The CDR3, as DNA: TGTGCCAGCAGTCGACAAGGACTAGCGGGAGGGATAAAGAACACCGGGGAGCTGTTTTTT.

V gene TRBV20-1 combines with J gene TRBJ2-7; no clear D gene. Between the trimmed V and J ends, which lost 4 bases and 3 bases, there was a span of 13 bases. There are 13 residues in the CDR3. Germline V gives CDR1 DFQATT, CDR2 SNEGSKA (reference sequence). The CDR3 reads CSATYGALYEQYF. As DNA, the CDR3 is TGCAGTGCTACATACGGAGCCCTCTACGAGCAGTACTTC.

The rearrangement links TRBV13 to TRBJ2-5; weak D call: TRBD2 (6 bases). The CDR3 has 19 amino acids. V lost 1 base and J lost 3, with 24 bases in between. Germline V CDR1 and CDR2: PRHDT, FYEKMQ (reference sequence). In nucleotides, the CDR3 is TGTGCCAGCAGCTTAGAAGGGCGGGGTACCGAAAAACTAGAAGAGACCCAGTACTTC. Its protein is CASSLEGRGTEKLEETQYF.

The genes are TRBV4-1 and TRBJ1-5; maybe TRBD1 (5 bases). The CDR3 consists of 19 residues. The germline V gene has CDR1 MGHRA and CDR2 YSYEKL. Trimming pared 0 bases from V and 0 bases from J, leaving 18 bases between. The CDR3 region is CASSQESARGRVSNQPQHF. Here the CDR3 DNA reads TGCGCCAGCAGCCAAGAGTCGGCGCGTGGCAGGGTTAGCAATCAGCCCCAGCATTTT.